This entry concerns a single TCR beta chain. Germline CDR1 reads ENHRY; CDR2 reads SYGVKD. The V gene end was trimmed by 3 bases and the J gene end by 2 bases; junction bases not matched to a gene: 9. The length of the CDR3 is 17 residues. This sample is drawn from a study of CD8 T cells in Susac syndrome. Random hexamers primed reverse transcription of 0.5 to 1 ug RNA. MiXCR was run by TCRdb on the immunoSEQ multiplex PCR reads, yielding one entry per CDR3 protein. The top ten clones hold over 0.1% of a sample with roughly 130,000 distinct CDR3 sequences, 90% to 95% of them seen once. Isolation of CD8+ and CD4+ T cells was performed negatively, whereas enrichment of TEMRA cells was done by FACS.

The sequenced sample was CD4+ T cells from PBMCs. This receptor was taken from a human donor in good health. The chain combines TRBV10-3 with TRBJ2-5, with TRBD1 identical over 10 bases. CDR3: CAISDFYGTGEQETQYF. The CDR3 DNA sequence: TGTGCCATCAGTGACTTCTACGGGACAGGGGAACAAGAGACCCAGTACTTC.